These T cell receptor beta chains were read from a single sample in a study of naive and memory T cell subsets. TCRdb ran MiXCR on the UMI-ligation and nested PCR reads and lists one entry per CDR3 protein. Of about 160,000 distinct CDR3 sequences in the sample, 22% were seen once. Specimen: naive CD4+ T cells from blood. These receptors came from a human donor in good health. Each CDR3 is given with its conserved first and last residue. Each record gives: D gene, CDR3 length, clone size, V gene, J gene, CDR3 DNA, CDR3 protein. A D gene is named only where the DNA matches it firmly. Clone size, where shown, is once, few, many, or a class for clones that have expanded.

.,12,few,TRBV27,TRBJ2-3,TGTGCCAGCAGTTTAACTCCCGATACGCAGTATTTT,CASSLTPDTQYF
.,16,.,TRBV19,TRBJ2-1,TGTGCCAGTAGTCCTCTTCTCGGCGGGACCTACAATGAGCAGTTCTTC,CASSPLLGGTYNEQFF
.,17,many,TRBV28,TRBJ2-7,TGTGCCAGCAGTTTATCCCGTCTAGCGACGAGCTCCTACGAGCAGTACTTC,CASSLSRLATSSYEQYF
.,15,.,TRBV12-3/TRBV12-4,TRBJ2-1,TGTGCCAGCAGCCCGACCAATCTTGCTTACAATGAGCAGTTCTTC,CASSPTNLAYNEQFF
.,13,.,TRBV2,TRBJ2-2,TGTGGATCTCTGGCAGGGGAAACCGGGGAGCTGTTTTTT,CGSLAGETGELFF
.,14,few,TRBV6-6,TRBJ1-5,TGTGCCAGCAGTTACGGGACGGGCGATCAGCCCCAGCATTTT,CASSYGTGDQPQHF
TRBD2,17,.,TRBV11-2,TRBJ2-1,TGTGCCAGCAGTCAAAAAGGCGGGACTAGCGGTTATAATGAGCAGTTCTTC,CASSQKGGTSGYNEQFF
TRBD1,17,.,TRBV12-3/TRBV12-4,TRBJ2-7,TGTGCCAGCAGTTTAGTTCTCGGGCGACAGGGGGCTGGTGAGCAGTACTTC,CASSLVLGRQGAGEQYF
.,14,many,TRBV20-1,TRBJ2-7,TGCAGTGCCTCCGGGGCCTGGGGAACCTACGAGCAGTACTTC,CSASGAWGTYEQYF
.,13,few,TRBV18,TRBJ1-1,TGTGCCAGCTCACCACCTTGGAACACTGAAGCTTTCTTT,CASSPPWNTEAFF
TRBD2,14,.,TRBV29-1,TRBJ2-3,TGCAGCGCCCCACTAGCGGGAAGGGGAGATACGCAGTATTTT,CSAPLAGRGDTQYF
.,13,once,TRBV5-1,TRBJ1-1,TGCGCCAGCAGCTTAGATAGGGACACTGAAGCTTTCTTT,CASSLDRDTEAFF
TRBD1,14,.,TRBV6-5,TRBJ1-2,TGTGCCAGCAGCTACAGGGGGACAGGAAGAGGCTACACCTTC,CASSYRGTGRGYTF
.,16,many,TRBV7-2,TRBJ2-3,TGTGCCAGCAGCTTCATACGCGGAACTTCGTCCGATACGCAGTATTTT,CASSFIRGTSSDTQYF
TRBD1,13,few,TRBV29-1,TRBJ2-7,TGCAGCGTTGGCCGGGACAGGGGATACGAGCAGTACTTC,CSVGRDRGYEQYF
.,15,.,TRBV6-1,TRBJ2-2,TGTGCCAGCACCGAGAACCAGATCGTCACCGGGGAGCTGTTTTTT,CASTENQIVTGELFF
.,16,once,TRBV5-6,TRBJ2-1,TGTGCCAGCAGCTTGGGGGGTAGCGGAGTCTACAATGAGCAGTTCTTC,CASSLGGSGVYNEQFF
TRBD1,13,few,TRBV29-1,TRBJ1-1,TGCAGCGTGGCGGGACAGGGGCGAAATGAAGCTTTCTTT,CSVAGQGRNEAFF
TRBD1,15,.,TRBV7-7,TRBJ2-1,TGTGCCAGCAGCCAAGGGACAGGTGGGCACAATGAGCAGTTCTTC,CASSQGTGGHNEQFF
.,12,.,TRBV19,TRBJ2-1,TGTGCCAGTAGAGAACAGGGTTATGAGCAGTTCTTC,CASREQGYEQFF
TRBD1,15,few,TRBV5-1,TRBJ2-1,TGCGCCAGCAGCCAAACAGGGGGGACCTACAATGAGCAGTTCTTC,CASSQTGGTYNEQFF
TRBD1,14,.,TRBV6-1,TRBJ1-1,TGTGCCAGCAGTGTCCCCGGGACAGGGCGAGGGGCTTTCTTT,CASSVPGTGRGAFF
.,14,many,TRBV28,TRBJ2-6,TGTGCCAGCAGCAGGAGCTCTGGGGCCAACGTCCTGACTTTC,CASSRSSGANVLTF
TRBD1,14,.,TRBV20-1,TRBJ2-7,TGCAGTGCCAGAAAAACAGGGGGCGGGGGCGAGCAGTACTTC,CSARKTGGGGEQYF
.,15,.,TRBV5-1,TRBJ1-5,TGCGCCAGCAGCTATGACAGCTGGGGGGATCAGCCCCAGCATTTT,CASSYDSWGDQPQHF
TRBD1,12,.,TRBV20-1,TRBJ2-7,TGCAGTGCTAGGAGAGGGGGCAACGAGCAGTACTTC,CSARRGGNEQYF
.,15,.,TRBV5-1,TRBJ2-3,TGCGCCAGCAGCCCGACGACAATAAGCACAGATACGCAGTATTTT,CASSPTTISTDTQYF
TRBD1,14,many,TRBV11-2,TRBJ2-7,TGTGCCAGCAGCTTAGGGACAGGGGCCTACGAGCAGTACTTC,CASSLGTGAYEQYF
TRBD1,15,.,TRBV9,TRBJ2-5,TGTGCCAGCAGCGGGGGGGGACAGGGACAAGAGACCCAGTACTTC,CASSGGGQGQETQYF
.,15,.,TRBV5-5,TRBJ2-1,TGTGCCAGCAGCTTGGGGCTAGTCCCCTACAATGAGCAGTTCTTC,CASSLGLVPYNEQFF
.,15,.,TRBV6-2/TRBV6-3,TRBJ1-5,TGTGCCAGCAGTTACGGCAGAACTAATAATCAGCCCCAGCATTTT,CASSYGRTNNQPQHF
.,12,few,TRBV4-1,TRBJ2-1,TGCGCCAGCAAAAACCCCGGTAATGAGCAGTTCTTC,CASKNPGNEQFF
.,14,.,TRBV28,TRBJ2-5,TGTGCCAGCAGGGCTCTGGGGAGATGGGAGACCCAGTACTTC,CASRALGRWETQYF
.,14,.,TRBV3-1,TRBJ2-2,TGTGCCAGCAGCCCCCCTAGGAACACCGGGGAGCTGTTTTTT,CASSPPRNTGELFF
TRBD1,15,.,TRBV5-1,TRBJ2-3,TGCGCCAGCAGCTTAGTCCAGGGGGCCACAGATACGCAGTATTTT,CASSLVQGATDTQYF
.,13,.,TRBV7-6,TRBJ2-1,TGTGCCAGCAGCCGGGCCCGAGGGAATGAGCAGTTCTTC,CASSRARGNEQFF
.,13,few,TRBV27,TRBJ2-7,TGTGCCAGCAGTTTAGACGGGGCAACCTTGCAGTACTTC,CASSLDGATLQYF
TRBD2,15,many,TRBV7-8,TRBJ2-1,TGTGCCAGCAGCGCGACTAGCGGGATTGTAAATGAGCAGTTCTTC,CASSATSGIVNEQFF
.,14,.,TRBV6-2/TRBV6-3,TRBJ2-7,TGTGCCAGCAGTCTACAGGGATTTAACTACGAGCAGTACTTC,CASSLQGFNYEQYF
.,14,few,TRBV2,TRBJ2-1,TGTGCCAGCTCGGGAGTGGATTTGGTGAATGAGCAGTTCTTC,CASSGVDLVNEQFF
TRBD1,13,.,TRBV20-1,TRBJ2-3,TGCAGTGCTAGAGAAGGGGGCCCGAATACGCAGTATTTT,CSAREGGPNTQYF
.,14,many,TRBV20-1,TRBJ2-5,TGCAGTGCTAGAGTGTCTACAGCCGAAGAGACCCAGTACTTC,CSARVSTAEETQYF
TRBD2,19,.,TRBV30,TRBJ2-3,TGTGCCTGGAGTATCTCCCGGTTGACTAGCGGGAGATGGGCAGATACGCAGTATTTT,CAWSISRLTSGRWADTQYF
TRBD2,16,.,TRBV7-2,TRBJ2-3,TGTGCCAGCAGCTTAAGGGCGGGAGGAACTACAGATACGCAGTATTTT,CASSLRAGGTTDTQYF
TRBD2,18,.,TRBV7-3,TRBJ2-1,TGTGCCAGCAGCTCGCAATTTCCCGGGACTAGCGGGAGTAATGAGCAGTTCTTC,CASSSQFPGTSGSNEQFF
.,16,.,TRBV9,TRBJ1-4,TGTGCCAGCAGCGTAGGACAGGCGAGCAGTAATGAAAAACTGTTTTTT,CASSVGQASSNEKLFF
.,11,few,TRBV24-1,TRBJ2-7,TGTGCCACCAGTGATGGGTACGAGCAGTACTTC,CATSDGYEQYF
.,17,.,TRBV28,TRBJ1-6,TGTGCCAGCAGTTCCGGGACGGGACATTCCTATAATTCACCCCTCCACTTT,CASSSGTGHSYNSPLHF
TRBD2,20,.,TRBV6-2/TRBV6-3,TRBJ2-1,TGTGCCAGCAGTTATCAGACCAAGGCGGGAGTACCCTTATTCCCGAATGAGCAGTTCTTC,CASSYQTKAGVPLFPNEQFF
.,11,.,TRBV29-1,TRBJ2-1,TGCAGCGGGGACGGCTACAATGAGCAGTTCTTC,CSGDGYNEQFF
TRBD2,14,few,TRBV20-1,TRBJ2-1,TGCAGTGCAACGCGGGGGAGCTCCTACAATGAGCAGTTCTTC,CSATRGSSYNEQFF
.,13,few,TRBV15,TRBJ1-2,TGTGCCACCGTACTCGCAGGGAACTATGGCTACACCTTC,CATVLAGNYGYTF
.,17,few,TRBV4-1,TRBJ2-7,TGCGCCAGCAGCCAAGGGGAGGTCGCGGGAACATCGAGAGAGCAGTACTTC,CASSQGEVAGTSREQYF
TRBD2,13,many,TRBV28,TRBJ2-1,TGTGCCAGCAGTCCGGCGGGAGGGCCTGAGCAGTTCTTC,CASSPAGGPEQFF